Reported below is one TCR beta chain. As yet, its antigen is unknown. The V gene lost 2 bases and the J gene lost 5 bases, with 11 bases spanning the gap. There are 14 residues in the CDR3. Germline CDR1 reads SGHDT; CDR2 reads YYEEEE. The data are from a study of cytomegalovirus exposure and HLA in healthy donors. Use of 60 Vbeta and 13 Jbeta primers characterized the PCR. The method was immunoSEQ multiplex PCR; TCRdb's version includes in-frame clones alone and lacks a portion of them. The sample has 26,000 or so clones, roughly 79% seen once. Study-wide results and caveats: On later analysis, the bulk of CMV-associated TCR beta chains appeared to be HLA-restricted. In vitro, a few CMV-associated chains proved specific for CMV antigens. In a later analysis, at a false discovery rate of 0.05, approximately 18,000 TCR beta sequences were associated with HLA alleles. Sequencing had likely introduced a cluster of highly shared sequence variants as an artifact.

The chain couples TRBV5-6 to TRBJ2-1; D unclear. The TCR was taken from a male donor in good health and CMV-seronegative. Sequencing was performed on PBMCs. The DNA for the CDR3 is TGTGCCAGCAGCTTCTGGTTCAACAACAATGAGCAGTTCTTC. The encoded protein is CASSFWFNNNEQFF.